Below are 8 T cell receptor beta chains sequenced from a single sample in a study of blood T cell repertoires in COVID-19. This table comes from immunoSEQ multiplex PCR, and its TCRdb copy is limited to in-frame clones, with some not included. The sample has approximately 200,000 clones; 87% are singletons. The sequencing input was PBMCs or T cells enriched from blood (not recorded which). These receptors all stem from a man aged 18 to 29 with acute COVID-19.

This clone was picked up a small number of times. The chain has TRBV27 and TRBJ2-3; D gene unclear. The germline V gene encodes CDR1 MNHEY and CDR2 SMNVEV (reference sequence). CDR3 length equals 13 residues. Deletions cut 4 bases from V and 6 bases from J, with 11 bases between. The CDR3 region has the DNA TGTGCCAGCAGTTCCCCCCGCAGGGATACGCAGTATTTT. Its protein product is CASSSPRRDTQYF.

The chain combines TRBV5-1 with TRBJ2-7; D remains unclear. V was pared by 5 bases and J by 5 bases, with 11 bases between. This CDR3 has 12 residues. Germline loops: CDR1 SGHRS, CDR2 YFSETQ. In nucleotides, the CDR3 is TGCGCCAGCAGTATATCCCTCGACGAGCAGTACTTC. This encodes CASSISLDEQYF.

This chain connects TRBV7-9 to TRBJ2-3; 13 bases line up with TRBD2. This CDR3 spans 18 amino acids. J was trimmed by 7 bases and V by 4 bases; bases with no gene match: 14. Germline assignment: CDR1 SEHNR and CDR2 FQNEAQ (reference sequence). This CDR3 is CASSSFSGLAGELYTQYF. CDR3 sequence (DNA): TGTGCCAGCAGCTCCTTTAGTGGACTAGCGGGAGAATTGTATACGCAGTATTTT.

The chain links TRBV7-4 to TRBJ1-1; 7 nucleotides align to TRBD1. The CDR3 runs to 15 residues. Germline V gives CDR1 SGHVT, CDR2 SQSDAQ. With 10 bases clipped from V and 1 base from J, the junction kept 12 bases outside the gene matches. CDR3 bases: TGTGCCACCAGACAGGGTAGGTTTGGGAACACTGAAGCTTTCTTT. Translated, it gives CATRQGRFGNTEAFF.

The chain is built from TRBV24-1 and TRBJ1-1; 8 nucleotides line up with TRBD1. Germline CDR1 reads KGHDR; CDR2 reads SFDVKD. The CDR3 loop spans 14 amino acids. V shed 7 bases, J shed 7 bases, and the junction held 10 bases outside the gene matches. The CDR3 coding sequence is TGTGCCACCAGAGGGACAGGAACCGAGGTTGAAGCTTTCTTT. It yields the protein CATRGTGTEVEAFF.

The chain employs TRBV10-3 and TRBJ2-5; TRBD2 might be the D (6 bases). V lost 6 bases, J lost 2 bases, and 10 bases lay in between. The germline V gene has CDR1 ENHRY and CDR2 SYGVKD. The CDR3 is made up of 13 amino acids. CDR3 amino acids: CAISPGVQETQYF. The CDR3 nucleotides read TGTGCCATCAGCCCGGGAGTACAAGAGACCCAGTACTTC.

The chain links TRBV10-3 to TRBJ2-4; TRBD2 matches 10 bases. Trimming removed 3 bases from V and 10 bases from J; junction bases left unmatched: 3. This CDR3 has 13 amino acids. Looked up from germline, CDR1 is ENHRY and CDR2 is SYGVKD. The CDR3 coding sequence is TGTGCCATCAGTGAAATAGCGGGAGGAATTCAGTACTTC. As protein: CAISEIAGGIQYF.

CDR3 in amino acids: CAISERTGEGGRVAGELFF. The CDR3 nucleotides read TGTGCCATCAGTGAGCGGACAGGGGAAGGGGGGCGTGTGGCCGGGGAGCTGTTTTTT. The chain is built from TRBV10-3 and TRBJ2-2; 9 bases agree with TRBD1. V lost 2 bases and J lost 6; bases outside the gene matches: 16. The CDR3 is 19 amino acids. Germline CDR1 and CDR2: ENHRY and SYGVKD.